These T cell receptor beta chains were read from a single sample in a study. TCRdb analysed the 5' RACE reads with MiXCR anew, one entry per CDR3 protein. The sample holds nearly 55,000 distinct CDR3 sequences, approximately 24% seen once. Sequencing was performed on tumor-infiltrating naive CD4+ T cells sorted from the breast tumor. Receptor source: a female donor with breast cancer. Each CDR3 is given with its conserved first and last residue. D genes are given only for firm matches. Expanded clones are given a class, and other clones once, few, many or no size at all.

TGCAGCGTTGAGTCTAGCGGGAGTTGGGATACGCAGTATTTT,CSVESSGSWDTQYF,TRBD2,-,TRBV29-1,TRBJ2-3
TGCGCCAGCAGTTCTTCAGGGACCACAGATACGCAGTATTTT,CASSSSGTTDTQYF,-,many,TRBV5-1,TRBJ2-3
TGTGCCAGCAGCTTGACTAGCGGGAGCCACAATGAGCAGTTCTTC,CASSLTSGSHNEQFF,TRBD2,-,TRBV5-4,TRBJ2-1
TGTGCCAGCAGCCTCACAGGGGATATTCAGCCCCAGCATTTT,CASSLTGDIQPQHF,TRBD1,-,TRBV6-6,TRBJ1-5
TGCGCCAGCAGCTTGAGAGGGCGCGATGAAAAACTGTTTTTT,CASSLRGRDEKLFF,-,-,TRBV5-1,TRBJ1-4
TGTGCCAGCAGTCCCAGGACGACAGATACGCAGTATTTT,CASSPRTTDTQYF,-,few,TRBV7-6,TRBJ2-3
TGCGCCAGCACCGGACTAGCGGGGAGGGGCTCCTACAATGAGCAGTTCTTC,CASTGLAGRGSYNEQFF,TRBD2,-,TRBV4-1,TRBJ2-1
TGCAGTGCTAGCGACCTACGGAGCGGTGAAGGGGTAGAGCAGTACTTC,CSASDLRSGEGVEQYF,-,-,TRBV20-1,TRBJ2-7
TGTGCCAGCAGGACGGACGGCTACGAGCAGTACTTC,CASRTDGYEQYF,-,-,TRBV6-4,TRBJ2-7
TGTGCCAGCAGTGCACAACCCTACGAGCAGTACTTC,CASSAQPYEQYF,-,-,TRBV6-1,TRBJ2-7
TGTGCCAGCAGCCCTACCCTGGCAGGGGGACTTAACGAGCAGTACTTC,CASSPTLAGGLNEQYF,-,few,TRBV7-9,TRBJ2-7
TGCGCCAGCAGCTCCCGAGACAGGGGCCAAGAGACCCAGTACTTC,CASSSRDRGQETQYF,TRBD1,-,TRBV5-1,TRBJ2-5
TGCGCCAGCAGCTTCAGAGAGGCGGGAGAGGCGGTTGAGCAGTTCTTC,CASSFREAGEAVEQFF,TRBD2,-,TRBV5-1,TRBJ2-1
TGTGCCAGCAGTGAAGGGCAGGGGTATGAAGCTTTCTTT,CASSEGQGYEAFF,-,-,TRBV25-1,TRBJ1-1
TGTGCCAGCAGCTTAAAAACCGGGGCGGGGGCCAACGTCCTGACTTTC,CASSLKTGAGANVLTF,-,-,TRBV13,TRBJ2-6
TGCGCCAGCAGACGGGAGGCGACCACAGATACGCAGTATTTT,CASRREATTDTQYF,TRBD2,few,TRBV5-1,TRBJ2-3
TGTGCCAGCAGACCCAAGGGGGCTAGTAGCTCCTACGATGAGCAGTTCTTC,CASRPKGASSSYDEQFF,TRBD1,-,TRBV7-9,TRBJ2-1
TGTGCCACCAGTGATTCACTAGACAGGTTCGGAGAGACCCAGTACTTC,CATSDSLDRFGETQYF,-,once,TRBV24-1,TRBJ2-5
TGTGCCAGCAGTAGGACAGGAGCCGTCGAGCAGTACTTC,CASSRTGAVEQYF,TRBD1,-,TRBV27,TRBJ2-7
TGTGCCAGCAGTTTATCGAGGGCAGTCACAGATACGCAGTATTTT,CASSLSRAVTDTQYF,-,-,TRBV27,TRBJ2-3
TGTGCCTGGAGTGTACAGGACAGGGTGCGCTACGAGCAGTACTTC,CAWSVQDRVRYEQYF,TRBD1,many,TRBV30,TRBJ2-7
TGCGCCAGCAGCGGGATCACTAGCCCCATCGACGGGGAGCTGTTTTTT,CASSGITSPIDGELFF,-,-,TRBV5-1,TRBJ2-2
TGTGCCAGCAGCTTAGGAGACCCGACAGCCGGAAGCACAGATACGCAGTATTTT,CASSLGDPTAGSTDTQYF,-,few,TRBV11-2,TRBJ2-3
TGTGCCAGCAGACCACAGAAGTCCGAGACTGAAGCTTTCTTT,CASRPQKSETEAFF,-,-,TRBV6-2/TRBV6-3,TRBJ1-1
TGTGCCATCACCCCGGGGCCCCCGAACTACGAGCAGTACTTC,CAITPGPPNYEQYF,-,-,TRBV10-3,TRBJ2-7
TGTGCCAGCAGCTTAGGGACATATGGCTACACCTTC,CASSLGTYGYTF,-,many,TRBV11-3,TRBJ1-2
TGCGCCAGCAGCTCTTCCCGGGGCGGGTACTACGAGCAGTACTTC,CASSSSRGGYYEQYF,-,medium-sized,TRBV5-1,TRBJ2-7
TGCAGTGCTAGTAATGACAGGCTACTCTACTACGAGCAGTACTTC,CSASNDRLLYYEQYF,-,many,TRBV20-1,TRBJ2-7
TGTGCCAGCACCCCAGGGTATAACACTGAAGCTTTCTTT,CASTPGYNTEAFF,-,-,TRBV11-1,TRBJ1-1
TGTGCCGGCAGTTCCACAGCACGGGGCGGCAATCAGCCCCAGCATTTT,CAGSSTARGGNQPQHF,-,few,TRBV6-5,TRBJ1-5
TGCGCCAGCAGCCCTTACGGACAGGCCGCCTATGGCTACACCTTC,CASSPYGQAAYGYTF,TRBD1,-,TRBV5-1,TRBJ1-2